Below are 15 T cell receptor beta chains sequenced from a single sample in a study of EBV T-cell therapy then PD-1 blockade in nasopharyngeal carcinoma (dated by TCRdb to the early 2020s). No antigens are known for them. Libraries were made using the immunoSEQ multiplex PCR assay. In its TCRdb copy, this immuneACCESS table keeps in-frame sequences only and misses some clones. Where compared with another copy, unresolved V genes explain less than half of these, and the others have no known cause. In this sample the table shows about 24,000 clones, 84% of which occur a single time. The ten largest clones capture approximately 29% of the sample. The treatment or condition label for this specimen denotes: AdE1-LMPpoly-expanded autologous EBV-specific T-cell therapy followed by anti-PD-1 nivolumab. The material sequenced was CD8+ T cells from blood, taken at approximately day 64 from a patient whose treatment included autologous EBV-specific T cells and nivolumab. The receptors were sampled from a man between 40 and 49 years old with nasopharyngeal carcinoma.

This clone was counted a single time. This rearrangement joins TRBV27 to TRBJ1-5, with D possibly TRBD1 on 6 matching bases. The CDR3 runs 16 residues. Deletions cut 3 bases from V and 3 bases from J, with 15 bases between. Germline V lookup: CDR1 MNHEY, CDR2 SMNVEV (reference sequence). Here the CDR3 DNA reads TGTGCCAGCAGTTTGACCCCCCACAGGGTCAATCAGCCCCAGCATTTT. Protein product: CASSLTPHRVNQPQHF.

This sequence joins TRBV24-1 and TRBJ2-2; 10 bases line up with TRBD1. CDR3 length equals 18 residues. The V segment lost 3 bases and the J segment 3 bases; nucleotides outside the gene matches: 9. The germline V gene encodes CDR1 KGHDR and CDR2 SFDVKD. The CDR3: CATSDPRGQGKDTGELFF. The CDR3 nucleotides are TGTGCCACCAGTGATCCACGGGGACAGGGGAAGGACACCGGGGAGCTGTTTTTT.

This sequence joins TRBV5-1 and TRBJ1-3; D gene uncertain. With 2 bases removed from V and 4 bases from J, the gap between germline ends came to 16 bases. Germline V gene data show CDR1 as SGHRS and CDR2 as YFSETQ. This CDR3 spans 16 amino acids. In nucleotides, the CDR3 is TGCGCCAGCAGCTTCCAGACCGTAGGATCCGGAAACACCATATATTTT. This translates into CASSFQTVGSGNTIYF.

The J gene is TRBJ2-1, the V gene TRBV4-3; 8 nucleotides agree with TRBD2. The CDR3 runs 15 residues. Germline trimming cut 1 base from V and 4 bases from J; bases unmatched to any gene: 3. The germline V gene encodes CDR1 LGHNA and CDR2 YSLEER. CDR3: CASSQGLAGYNEQFF. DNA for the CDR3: TGCGCCAGCAGCCAAGGATTAGCGGGATACAATGAGCAGTTCTTC.

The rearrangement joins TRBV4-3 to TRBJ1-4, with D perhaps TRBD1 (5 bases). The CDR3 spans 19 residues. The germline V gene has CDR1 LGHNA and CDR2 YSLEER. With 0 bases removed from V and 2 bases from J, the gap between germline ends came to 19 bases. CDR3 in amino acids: CASSQDPAGGEATNEKLFF. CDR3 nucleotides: TGCGCCAGCAGCCAAGATCCGGCGGGGGGTGAGGCGACTAATGAAAAACTGTTTTTT.

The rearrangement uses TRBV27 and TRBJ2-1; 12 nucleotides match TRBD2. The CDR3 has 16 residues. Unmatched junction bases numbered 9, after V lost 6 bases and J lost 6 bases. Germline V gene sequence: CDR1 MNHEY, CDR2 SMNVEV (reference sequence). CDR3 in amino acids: CASRPNLAGGGNEQFF. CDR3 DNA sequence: TGTGCCAGCAGACCGAACCTAGCGGGGGGGGGCAATGAGCAGTTCTTC.

The CDR3 sequence: CATSDSWDSPKETQYF. In nucleotides, the CDR3 is TGTGCCACCAGTGATTCGTGGGACAGTCCTAAAGAGACCCAGTACTTC. This rearrangement joins TRBV24-1 to TRBJ2-5; TRBD1 matches at 7 bases. The germline V gene encodes CDR1 KGHDR and CDR2 SFDVKD. J gave up 3 bases and V 2 bases, and 8 bases lay outside the gene matches. This CDR3 is built from 16 residues.

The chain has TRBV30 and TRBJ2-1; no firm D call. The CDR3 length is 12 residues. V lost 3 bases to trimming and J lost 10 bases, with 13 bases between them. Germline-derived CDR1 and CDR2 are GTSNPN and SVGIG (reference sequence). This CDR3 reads CAWSLTSREQFF. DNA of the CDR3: TGTGCCTGGAGCCTGACTTCGAGAGAGCAGTTCTTC.

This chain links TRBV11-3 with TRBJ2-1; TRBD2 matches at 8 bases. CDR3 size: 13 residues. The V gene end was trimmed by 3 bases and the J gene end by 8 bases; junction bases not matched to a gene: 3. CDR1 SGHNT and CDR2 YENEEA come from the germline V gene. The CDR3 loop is CASSLGLDYEQFF. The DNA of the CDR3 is TGTGCCAGCAGCTTGGGACTAGATTATGAGCAGTTCTTC. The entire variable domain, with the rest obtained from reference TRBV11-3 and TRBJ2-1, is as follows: EAGVVQSPRYKIIEKKQPVAFWCNPISGHNTLYWYLQNLGQGPELLIRYENEEAVDDSQLPKDRFSAERLKGVDSTLKIQPAELGDSAVYLCASSLGLDYEQFFGPGTRLTVL.

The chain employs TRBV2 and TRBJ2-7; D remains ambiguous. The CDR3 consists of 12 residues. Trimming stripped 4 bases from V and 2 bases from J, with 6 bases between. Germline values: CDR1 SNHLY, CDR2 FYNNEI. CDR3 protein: CASSAGTYEQYF. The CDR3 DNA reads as TGTGCCAGCAGTGCTGGAACCTACGAGCAGTACTTC.

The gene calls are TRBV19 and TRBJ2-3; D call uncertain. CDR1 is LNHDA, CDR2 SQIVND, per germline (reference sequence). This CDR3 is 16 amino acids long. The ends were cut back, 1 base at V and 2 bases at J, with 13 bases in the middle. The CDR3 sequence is CASSIVASLPTDTQYF. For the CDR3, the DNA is TGTGCCAGTAGTATAGTAGCTTCCCTCCCCACAGATACGCAGTATTTT.

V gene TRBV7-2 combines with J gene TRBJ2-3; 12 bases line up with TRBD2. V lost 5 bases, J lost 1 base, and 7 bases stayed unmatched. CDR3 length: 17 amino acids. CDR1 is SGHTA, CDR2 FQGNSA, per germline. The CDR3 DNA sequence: TGTGCCAGCAGCCTCCGGGGACTAGCGGGCGGCACAGATACGCAGTATTTT. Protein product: CASSLRGLAGGTDTQYF.

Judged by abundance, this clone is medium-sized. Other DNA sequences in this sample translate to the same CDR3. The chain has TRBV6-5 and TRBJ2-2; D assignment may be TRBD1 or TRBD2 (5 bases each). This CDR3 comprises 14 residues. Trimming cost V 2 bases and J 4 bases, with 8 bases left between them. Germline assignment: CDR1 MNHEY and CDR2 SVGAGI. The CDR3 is CASSYDSGTGELFF. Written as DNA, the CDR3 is TGTGCCAGCAGTTACGACAGCGGCACCGGGGAGCTGTTTTTT.

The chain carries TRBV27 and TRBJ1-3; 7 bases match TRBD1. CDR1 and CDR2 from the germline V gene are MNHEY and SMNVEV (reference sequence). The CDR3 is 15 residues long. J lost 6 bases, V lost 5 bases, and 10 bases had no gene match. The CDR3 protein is CASSPEGARLNTIYF. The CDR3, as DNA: TGTGCCAGCAGTCCCGAGGGGGCGCGTCTAAACACCATATATTTT.

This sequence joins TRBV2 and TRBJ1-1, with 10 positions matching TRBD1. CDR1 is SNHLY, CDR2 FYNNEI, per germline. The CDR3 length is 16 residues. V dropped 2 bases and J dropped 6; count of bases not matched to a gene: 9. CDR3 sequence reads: CASSEPRDRGDAEAFF. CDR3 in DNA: TGTGCCAGCAGTGAACCCCGGGACAGGGGAGATGCTGAAGCTTTCTTT.